This TCR beta chain was identified during a study of OX40 agonist ivuxolimab in advanced cancers. Some clones are missing from TCRdb's copy, which holds only in-frame ones; the method was immunoSEQ multiplex PCR. The repertoire has approximately 60,000 clones, about 80% of them found once; the top ten carry 0.6% to 0.9%. The CDR3 has 14 residues. The germline V gene has CDR1 SGDLS and CDR2 YYNGEE. With 0 bases removed from V and 5 bases from J, the gap between germline ends came to 10 bases. This material consisted of CD4+ or CD8+ T cells sorted from blood, taken in a trial of the OX40 agonist ivuxolimab. The receptor was derived from an adult with an advanced solid tumor such as melanoma, head and neck, liver or kidney cancer. The chain carries TRBV9 and TRBJ2-3, with unresolved D. CDR3 in DNA: TGTGCCAGCAGCGTAGTTGGTAGAGAAGATACGCAGTATTTT. This sequence encodes CASSVVGREDTQYF. The entire variable domain, with the rest obtained from reference TRBV9 and TRBJ2-3, is as follows: DSGVTQTPKHLITATGQRVTLRCSPRSGDLSVYWYQQSLDQGLQFLIQYYNGEERAKGNILERFSAQQFPDLHSELNLSSLELGDSALYFCASSVVGREDTQYFGPGTRLTVL.